The 15 T cell receptor beta chains below come from one sample, sequenced in a study of cytomegalovirus exposure and HLA in healthy donors. PCR amplification relied on 60 Vbeta primers (plus 13 Jbeta primers). Measured with immunoSEQ multiplex PCR; TCRdb has only the in-frame clones, and not every one. The sample carries about 95,000 clones, around 72% recorded once. Sequenced: PBMCs. All receptors derive from a man aged 18 to 35 in good health and CMV-seropositive.

This clone has a handful of counts. J is TRBJ2-1 and V is TRBV27; 7 bases map to TRBD1. Germline values: CDR1 MNHEY, CDR2 SMNVEV (reference sequence). V lost 3 bases and J lost 8; bases outside the gene matches: 10. This CDR3 is built from 15 residues. The CDR3 spells CASSFETGNSYEQFF. The DNA for the CDR3 is TGTGCCAGCAGTTTCGAGACAGGGAATAGTTATGAGCAGTTCTTC.

This sequence joins TRBV5-6 and TRBJ1-2; D is unclear. CDR3 size: 17 residues. Germline V gene sequence: CDR1 SGHDT, CDR2 YYEEEE. V lost 1 base and J lost 0, with 16 bases in between. The CDR3 DNA reads TGTGCCAGCAGCTTGTATACAGTCCCCCCCACTAACTATGGCTACACCTTC. It encodes CASSLYTVPPTNYGYTF.

This clone came up a few times. This sample also contains other DNA sequences that code for the same CDR3. This CDR3 reads CASSFTGNTEAFF. The CDR3 coding sequence is TGTGCCAGCAGTTTTACAGGGAACACTGAAGCTTTCTTT. J is TRBJ1-1 and V is TRBV5-6; TRBD1 is a possible D gene (5 bases). The ends were cut back, 5 bases at V and 1 base at J, with 9 bases in the middle. The CDR3 covers 13 residues. Germline CDR1 and CDR2: SGHDT and YYEEEE.

J is TRBJ2-7 and V is TRBV27; the match to TRBD1 covers 9 bases. CDR3 length: 12 residues. J gave up 7 bases and V 5 bases, and 3 bases lay outside the gene matches. Germline assignment: CDR1 MNHEY and CDR2 SMNVEV (reference sequence). In DNA form, the CDR3 reads TGTGCCAGCAGTCGAGGGACAGGGGAGCAGTACTTC. It yields the protein CASSRGTGEQYF.

V usage is TRBV29-1 and J usage is TRBJ2-5, with D uncertain. CDR1 is SQVTM, CDR2 ANQGSEA, per germline. The ends were cut back, 0 bases at V and 1 base at J, with 9 bases in the middle. This CDR3 contains 14 residues. The CDR3 coding sequence is TGCAGCGTTGAAGAGGCAGGCTTCCAAGAGACCCAGTACTTC. Translation: CSVEEAGFQETQYF.

The chain uses TRBV4-1 and TRBJ2-2, with D perhaps TRBD2 (6 bases). This CDR3 has 13 amino acids. With 4 bases removed from V and 6 bases from J, the gap between germline ends came to 9 bases. CDR1 is MGHRA and CDR2 is YSYEKL in the germline V gene. This chain's CDR3 is CASSRTSPGELFF. The CDR3 DNA reads as TGCGCCAGCAGCCGAACTAGCCCCGGGGAGCTGTTTTTT.

Concerning this clone itself: Other nucleotide sequences in the sample specify the same CDR3. The gene calls are TRBV28 and TRBJ1-4; TRBD1 agrees at 7 bases. The length of the CDR3 is 16 residues. The junction had 2 bases not matched to a gene; V was cut back by 1 base and J by 0 bases. CDR1 and CDR2 from the germline V gene are MDHEN and SYDVKM. The chain's CDR3 is CASSLFQGATNEKLFF. The CDR3 DNA follows: TGTGCCAGCAGTTTATTTCAGGGGGCAACTAATGAAAAACTGTTTTTT.

The V call is TRBV7-2, the J call TRBJ2-7; TRBD1 matches at 10 bases. Germline V gene lookup returns CDR1 SGHTA and CDR2 FQGNSA. After removal of 2 bases from V and 2 bases from J, the junction contained 3 bases not matched to a gene. The CDR3 contains 15 residues. The CDR3 is CASSLLGQGTYEQYF. The CDR3 bases are TGTGCCAGCAGCTTACTGGGACAGGGGACCTACGAGCAGTACTTC.

This chain connects TRBV7-8 to TRBJ2-3; 15 nucleotides match TRBD2. The ends lost 5 bases at V and 4 bases at J; junction bases unmatched: 16. This CDR3 spans 20 amino acids. Germline CDR1 is SGHVS and CDR2 is FQNEAQ. The CDR3 coding sequence is TGTGCCAGCAGCCTCGGGCCGGGACTAGCGGGGGGCCGGCAGGCAGATACGCAGTATTTT. It is translated as CASSLGPGLAGGRQADTQYF.

The J gene is TRBJ1-5, the V gene TRBV5-1; the match to TRBD1 covers 7 bases. CDR1 is SGHRS and CDR2 is YFSETQ in the germline V gene. This CDR3 spans 15 amino acids. The V segment lost 1 base and the J segment 3 bases; nucleotides outside the gene matches: 4. The CDR3, as DNA: TGCGCCAGCAGCTTGTTGAGGGGGCTCAATCAGCCCCAGCATTTT. Its translation is CASSLLRGLNQPQHF. Looking up the rest from reference TRBV5-1 and TRBJ1-5 gives the full variable domain: KAGVTQTPRYLIKTRGQQVTLSCSPISGHRSVSWYQQTPGQGLQFLFEYFSETQRNKGNFPGRFSGRQFSNSRSEMNVSTLELGDSALYLCASSLLRGLNQPQHFGDGTRLSIL.

The chain couples TRBV7-9 to TRBJ2-3; D is uncertain. CDR1 and CDR2 (germline): SEHNR, FQNEAQ (reference sequence). Trimming stripped 0 bases from V and 0 bases from J, with 16 bases between. The CDR3 is 18 residues long. As DNA, the CDR3 is TGTGCCAGCAGCTTAGCGTTTGCTTCCGAGACTAGCACAGATACGCAGTATTTT. Encoded protein: CASSLAFASETSTDTQYF.

The chain has TRBV6-1 and TRBJ2-7; D is possibly TRBD2 (5 bases). The CDR3 covers 14 residues. The germline V and J ends were trimmed by 3 bases and 7 bases, with 16 bases remaining between them. Germline values: CDR1 MNHNS, CDR2 SASEGT. The CDR3 loop is CASSDHTFGGEQYF. CDR3 nucleotide sequence: TGTGCCAGCAGTGACCACACGTTCGGCGGGGAGCAGTACTTC.

CDR3: CASSSSPNGTPGNTIYF. The CDR3 DNA follows: TGTGCCAGCAGCTCATCACCCAACGGGACACCTGGAAACACCATATATTTT. The V call is TRBV9, the J call TRBJ1-3; possible D gene TRBD1, 6 bases. V lost 4 bases and J lost 2, with 19 bases in between. CDR1 and CDR2 from the germline V gene are SGDLS and YYNGEE. The CDR3 totals 17 residues.

This clone counts as large (0.1 to 1%). This same CDR3 is encoded by further DNA sequences in the sample. The chain employs TRBV7-9 and TRBJ1-5; 7 nucleotides line up with TRBD1. Trimming cost V 3 bases and J 6 bases; bases outside gene matches: 11. The germline CDR1 and CDR2 sequences are SEHNR and FQNEAQ (reference sequence). This CDR3 comprises 16 residues. This chain's CDR3 is CASSLETGPTGQPQHF. CDR3 DNA: TGTGCCAGCAGCTTGGAGACAGGGCCGACCGGTCAGCCCCAGCATTTT. The full variable domain, completed using reference TRBV7-9 and TRBJ1-5, is DTGVSQNPRHKITKRGQNVTFRCDPISEHNRLYWYRQTLGQGPEFLTYFQNEAQLEKSRLLSDRFSAERPKGSFSTLEIQRTEQGDSAMYLCASSLETGPTGQPQHFGDGTRLSIL.

The chain uses TRBV4-1 and TRBJ1-4; D perhaps matches TRBD1 (5 bases). V lost 3 bases, J lost 6 bases, and 14 bases lay in between. CDR1 MGHRA and CDR2 YSYEKL come from the germline V gene. The CDR3 runs 15 residues. The CDR3: CASSHRALTDEKLFF. The CDR3 nucleotides read TGCGCCAGCAGCCACAGGGCTCTCACGGATGAAAAACTGTTTTTT.